This TCR beta chain comes out of a study of blood T cell repertoires in COVID-19. In the original workflow: Amplification from reference gene primers served as the basis for estimated nucleated cell counts. Sequencing used immunoSEQ multiplex PCR; TCRdb keeps in-frame clones, though not all of them. Clonal size and the V and J genes are those of that table, whereas D and trimming came from the DNA. The data show roughly 200,000 clones, with about 93% seen just once and roughly 0.76% held by the top ten. Germline V gene data show CDR1 as KGHDR and CDR2 as SFDVKD. This CDR3 has 14 amino acids. V shed 5 bases and J shed 3 bases, with 9 bases lying between them.

Sequencing was carried out using peripheral blood. The clonotype was recovered from a man under 40 with COVID-19, enrolled during active disease. The chain couples TRBV24-1 to TRBJ2-2; weak D call: TRBD2 (5 bases). CDR3 nucleotide sequence: TGTGCCACCAGTGGTTGGGGAGACACCGGGGAGCTGTTTTTT. This translates into CATSGWGDTGELFF.